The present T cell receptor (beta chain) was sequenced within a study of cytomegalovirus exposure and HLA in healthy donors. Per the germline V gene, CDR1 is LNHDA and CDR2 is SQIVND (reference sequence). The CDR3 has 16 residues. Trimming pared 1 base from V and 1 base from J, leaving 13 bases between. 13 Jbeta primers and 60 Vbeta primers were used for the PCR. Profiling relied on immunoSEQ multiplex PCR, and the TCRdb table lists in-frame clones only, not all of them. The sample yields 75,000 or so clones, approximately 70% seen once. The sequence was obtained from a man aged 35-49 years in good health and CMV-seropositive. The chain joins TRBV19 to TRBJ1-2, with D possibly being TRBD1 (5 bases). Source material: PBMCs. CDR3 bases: TGTGCCAGTAGTATAGTTAGGACAACCTATAACTATGGCTACACCTTC. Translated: CASSIVRTTYNYGYTF. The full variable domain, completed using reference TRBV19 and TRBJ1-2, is DGGITQSPKYLFRKEGQNVTLSCEQNLNHDAMYWYRQDPGQGLRLIYYSQIVNDFQKGDIAEGYSVSREKKESFPLTVTSAQKNPTAFYLCASSIVRTTYNYGYTFGSGTRLTVV.